The clone carrying this T cell receptor beta chain was seen a handful of times. Trimming stripped 4 bases from V and 0 bases from J, with 12 bases between. The germline gives CDR1 SNHLY, CDR2 FYNNEI. The CDR3 sequence is 15 residues long. The isolated RNA, all of it, was reverse transcribed, so expressed TCRB transcripts were what got sequenced. Method: immunoSEQ multiplex PCR; TCRdb's copy keeps in-frame clones and lacks some. Of a few hundred thousand clones detected, roughly 15% appear once; the ten largest clones hold approximately 0.02%. These data belong to a study of beta chain features in type 1 diabetes.

Sample: naive CD4+ T cells from blood. The sequence was collected from a young woman in good health. The chain uses TRBV2 and TRBJ1-1; TRBD1 is a possible D gene (6 bases). The CDR3 DNA reads TGTGCCAGCAGTGCTAGGACAGCCATGAACACTGAAGCTTTCTTT. As protein: CASSARTAMNTEAFF.